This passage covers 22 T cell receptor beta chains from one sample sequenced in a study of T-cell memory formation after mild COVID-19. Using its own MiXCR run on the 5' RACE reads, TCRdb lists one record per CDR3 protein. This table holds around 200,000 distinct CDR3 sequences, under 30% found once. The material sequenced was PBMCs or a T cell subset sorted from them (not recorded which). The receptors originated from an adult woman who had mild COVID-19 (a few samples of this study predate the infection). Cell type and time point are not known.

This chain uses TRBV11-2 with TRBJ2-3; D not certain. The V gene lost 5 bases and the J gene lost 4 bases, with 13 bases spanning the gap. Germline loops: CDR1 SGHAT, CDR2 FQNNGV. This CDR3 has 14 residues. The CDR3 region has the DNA TGTGCCAGCAGCCCCCCGGGCGAGGCAGATACGCAGTATTTT. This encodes CASSPPGEADTQYF.

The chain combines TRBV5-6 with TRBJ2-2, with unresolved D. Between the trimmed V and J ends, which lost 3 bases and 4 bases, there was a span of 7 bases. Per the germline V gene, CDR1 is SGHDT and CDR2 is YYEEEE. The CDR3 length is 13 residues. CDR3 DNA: TGTGCCAGCAGCTACATCCTCACCGGGGAGCTGTTTTTT. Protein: CASSYILTGELFF.

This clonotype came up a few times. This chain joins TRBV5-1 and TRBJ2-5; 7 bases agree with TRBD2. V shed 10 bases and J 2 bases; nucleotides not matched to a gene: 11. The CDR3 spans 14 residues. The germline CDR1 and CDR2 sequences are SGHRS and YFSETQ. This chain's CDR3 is CACGASGAQETQYF. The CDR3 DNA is TGCGCCTGTGGGGCTAGCGGAGCTCAAGAGACCCAGTACTTC.

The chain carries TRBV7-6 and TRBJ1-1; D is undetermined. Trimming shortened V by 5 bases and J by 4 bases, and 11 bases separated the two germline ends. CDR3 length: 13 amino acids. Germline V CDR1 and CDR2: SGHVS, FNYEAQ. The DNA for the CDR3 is TGTGCCAGCAGCACCGGACCGACCACTGAAGCTTTCTTT. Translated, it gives CASSTGPTTEAFF. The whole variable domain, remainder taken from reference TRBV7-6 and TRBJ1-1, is GAGVSQSPRYKVTKRGQDVALRCDPISGHVSLYWYRQALGQGPEFLTYFNYEAQQDKSGLPNDRFSAERPEGSISTLTIQRTEQRDSAMYRCASSTGPTTEAFFGQGTRLTVV.

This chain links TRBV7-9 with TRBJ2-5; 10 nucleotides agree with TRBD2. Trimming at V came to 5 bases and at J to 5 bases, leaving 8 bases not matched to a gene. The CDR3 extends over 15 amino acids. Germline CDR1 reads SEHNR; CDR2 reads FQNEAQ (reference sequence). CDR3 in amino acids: CASSILAGAEETQYF. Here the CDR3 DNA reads TGTGCCAGCAGCATCCTAGCGGGGGCTGAGGAGACCCAGTACTTC.

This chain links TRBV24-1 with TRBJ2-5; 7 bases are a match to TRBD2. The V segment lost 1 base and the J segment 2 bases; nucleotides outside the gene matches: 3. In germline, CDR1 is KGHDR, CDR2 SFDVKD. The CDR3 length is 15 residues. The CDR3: CATSDFSGGQETQYF. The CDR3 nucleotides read TGTGCCACCAGTGATTTTTCCGGGGGGCAAGAGACCCAGTACTTC.

DNA of the CDR3: TGTGCCAGCTCACGACAGGGCTCCCCAGGGTGGAAGTACTTC. This translates into CASSRQGSPGWKYF. The V gene is TRBV18, the J gene TRBJ2-7, with TRBD1 matching 7 bases. The CDR3 is 14 residues long. J lost 11 bases, V lost 4 bases, and 14 bases had no gene match. CDR1 and CDR2 (germline): KGHSH, LQKENI.

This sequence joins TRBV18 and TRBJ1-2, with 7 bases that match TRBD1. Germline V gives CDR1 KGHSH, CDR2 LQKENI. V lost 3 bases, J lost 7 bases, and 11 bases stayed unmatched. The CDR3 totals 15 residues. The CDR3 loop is CASSPETGPSSGYTF. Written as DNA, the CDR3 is TGTGCCAGCTCACCCGAGACAGGGCCGTCTAGTGGCTACACCTTC.

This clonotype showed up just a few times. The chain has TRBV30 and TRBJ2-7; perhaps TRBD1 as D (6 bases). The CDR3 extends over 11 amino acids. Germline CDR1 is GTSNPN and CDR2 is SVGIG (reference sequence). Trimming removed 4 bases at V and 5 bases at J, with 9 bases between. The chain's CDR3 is CAWTTGHEQYF. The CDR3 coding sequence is TGTGCCTGGACCACAGGGCACGAGCAGTACTTC.

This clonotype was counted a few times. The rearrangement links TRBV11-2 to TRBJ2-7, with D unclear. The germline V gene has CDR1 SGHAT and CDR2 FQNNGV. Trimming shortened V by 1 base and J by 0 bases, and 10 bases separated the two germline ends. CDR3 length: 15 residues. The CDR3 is CASSLGPSSSYEQYF. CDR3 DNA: TGTGCCAGCAGCTTAGGTCCTTCGAGCTCCTACGAGCAGTACTTC.

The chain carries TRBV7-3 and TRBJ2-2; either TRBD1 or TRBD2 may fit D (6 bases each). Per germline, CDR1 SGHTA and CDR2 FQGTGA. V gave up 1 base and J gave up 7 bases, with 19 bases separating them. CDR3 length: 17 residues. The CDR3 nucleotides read TGTGCCAGCAGCTTAATCCCCCGAGGGGGGTACGGCGGGGAGCTGTTTTTT. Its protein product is CASSLIPRGGYGGELFF.

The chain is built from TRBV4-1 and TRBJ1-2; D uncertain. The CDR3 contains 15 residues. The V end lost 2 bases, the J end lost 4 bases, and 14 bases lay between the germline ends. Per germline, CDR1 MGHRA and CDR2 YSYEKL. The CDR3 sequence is CASSQLTWAPYGYTF. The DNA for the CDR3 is TGCGCCAGCAGCCAACTGACATGGGCGCCCTATGGCTACACCTTC.

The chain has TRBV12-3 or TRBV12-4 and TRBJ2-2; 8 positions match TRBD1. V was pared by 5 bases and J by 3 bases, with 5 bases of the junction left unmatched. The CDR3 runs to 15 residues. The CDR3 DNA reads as TGTGCCAGCAGTCCGGGACAGGTTTACACCGGGGAGCTGTTTTTT. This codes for CASSPGQVYTGELFF.

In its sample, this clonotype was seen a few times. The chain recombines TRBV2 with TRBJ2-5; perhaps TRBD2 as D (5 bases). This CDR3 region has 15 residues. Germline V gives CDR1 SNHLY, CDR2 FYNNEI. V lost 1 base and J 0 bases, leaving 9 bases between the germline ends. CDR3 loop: CASSEGSGDQETQYF. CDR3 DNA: TGTGCCAGCAGTGAAGGAAGCGGTGACCAAGAGACCCAGTACTTC. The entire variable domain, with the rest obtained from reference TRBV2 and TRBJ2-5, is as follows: EPEVTQTPSHQVTQMGQEVILRCVPISNHLYFYWYRQILGQKVEFLVSFYNNEISEKSEIFDDQFSVERPDGSNFTLKIRSTKLEDSAMYFCASSEGSGDQETQYFGPGTRLLVL.

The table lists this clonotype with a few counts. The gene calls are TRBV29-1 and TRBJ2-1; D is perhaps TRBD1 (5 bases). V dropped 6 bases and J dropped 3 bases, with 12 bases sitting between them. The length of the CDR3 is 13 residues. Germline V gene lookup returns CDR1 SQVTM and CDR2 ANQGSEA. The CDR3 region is CSVTGSFYNEQFF. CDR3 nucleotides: TGCAGCGTAACAGGTTCCTTCTACAATGAGCAGTTCTTC.

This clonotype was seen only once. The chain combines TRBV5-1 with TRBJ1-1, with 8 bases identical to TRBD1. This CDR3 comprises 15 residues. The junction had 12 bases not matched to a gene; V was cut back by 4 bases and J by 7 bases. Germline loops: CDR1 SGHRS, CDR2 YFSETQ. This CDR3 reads CASSPGGGQAYEAFF. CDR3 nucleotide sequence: TGCGCCAGCAGCCCTGGTGGGGGACAGGCTTATGAAGCTTTCTTT.

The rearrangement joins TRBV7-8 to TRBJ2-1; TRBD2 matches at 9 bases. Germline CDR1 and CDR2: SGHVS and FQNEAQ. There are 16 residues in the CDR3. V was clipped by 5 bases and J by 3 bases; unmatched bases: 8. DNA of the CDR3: TGTGCCAGCAGCCCCACCGGGACTAGCAGCTACAATGAGCAGTTCTTC. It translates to CASSPTGTSSYNEQFF. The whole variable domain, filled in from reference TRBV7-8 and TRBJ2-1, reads GAGVSQSPRYKVAKRGQDVALRCDPISGHVSLFWYQQALGQGPEFLTYFQNEAQLDKSGLPSDRFFAERPEGSVSTLKIQRTQQEDSAVYLCASSPTGTSSYNEQFFGPGTRLTVL.

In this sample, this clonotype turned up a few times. The CDR3 bases are TGTGCCACCAGTGAACGGACAGGGTTCAATCAGCCCCAGCATTTT. This sequence encodes CATSERTGFNQPQHF. The chain has TRBV24-1 and TRBJ1-5, with TRBD1 matching over 8 bases. Germline-derived CDR1 and CDR2 are KGHDR and SFDVKD. This CDR3 has 15 residues. Trimming cost V 4 bases and J 3 bases; bases outside gene matches: 4.

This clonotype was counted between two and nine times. DNA of the CDR3: TGCAGCATCCGGGGGACAGGGGACTCCTATGGCTACACCTTC. This codes for CSIRGTGDSYGYTF. The J gene is TRBJ1-2, the V gene TRBV29-1, with 10 bases that match TRBD1. The CDR3 has 14 residues. The germline gives CDR1 SQVTM, CDR2 ANQGSEA. V trimming: 8 bases; J trimming: 4 bases; junction bases outside the gene matches: 10.

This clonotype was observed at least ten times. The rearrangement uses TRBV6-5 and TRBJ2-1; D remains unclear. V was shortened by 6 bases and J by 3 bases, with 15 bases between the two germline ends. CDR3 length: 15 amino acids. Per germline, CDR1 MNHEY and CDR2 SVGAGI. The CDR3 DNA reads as TGTGCCAGCAGGAACGCGGACGGCTTCTACAATGAGCAGTTCTTC. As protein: CASRNADGFYNEQFF.

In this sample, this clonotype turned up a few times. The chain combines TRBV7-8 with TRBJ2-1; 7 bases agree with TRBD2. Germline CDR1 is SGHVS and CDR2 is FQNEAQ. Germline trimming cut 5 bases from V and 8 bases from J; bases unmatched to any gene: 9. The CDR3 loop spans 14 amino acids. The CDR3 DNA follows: TGTGCCAGCAGCCCGGTGACTAGCTCCCATGAGCAGTTCTTC. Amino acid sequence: CASSPVTSSHEQFF.

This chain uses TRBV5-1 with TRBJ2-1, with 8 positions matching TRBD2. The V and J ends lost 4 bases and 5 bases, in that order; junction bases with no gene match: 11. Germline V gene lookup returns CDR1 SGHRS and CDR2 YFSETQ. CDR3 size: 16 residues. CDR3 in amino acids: CASSPGGGRSNNEQFF. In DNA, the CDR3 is TGCGCCAGCAGCCCCGGGGGGGGGAGGTCGAACAATGAGCAGTTCTTC.